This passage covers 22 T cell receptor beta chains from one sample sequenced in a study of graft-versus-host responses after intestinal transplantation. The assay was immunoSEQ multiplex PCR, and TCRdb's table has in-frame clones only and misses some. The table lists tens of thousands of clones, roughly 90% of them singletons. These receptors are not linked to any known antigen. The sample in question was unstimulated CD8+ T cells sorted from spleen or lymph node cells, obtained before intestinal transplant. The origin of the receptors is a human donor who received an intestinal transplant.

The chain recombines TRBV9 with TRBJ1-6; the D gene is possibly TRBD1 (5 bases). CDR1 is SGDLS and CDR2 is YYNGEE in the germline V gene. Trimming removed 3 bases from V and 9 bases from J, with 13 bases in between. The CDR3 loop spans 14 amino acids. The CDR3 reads CASSASQGSSPLHF. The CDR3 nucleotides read TGTGCCAGCAGCGCCAGCCAGGGAAGTTCACCCCTCCACTTT.

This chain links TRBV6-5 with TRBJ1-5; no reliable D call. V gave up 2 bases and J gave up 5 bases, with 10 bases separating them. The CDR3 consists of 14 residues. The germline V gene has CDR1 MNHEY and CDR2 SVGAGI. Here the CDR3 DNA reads TGTGCCAGCAGTTACCAAATCGGGGATCAGCCCCAGCATTTT. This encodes CASSYQIGDQPQHF.

CDR3 nucleotide sequence: TGTGCCAGCAGCTTTCCAGCGGGGGGGTACAATGAGCAGTTCTTC. It encodes CASSFPAGGYNEQFF. The genes are TRBV5-6 and TRBJ2-1, with 10 bases fitting TRBD2. The V segment lost 2 bases and the J segment 4 bases; nucleotides outside the gene matches: 3. Germline CDR1 reads SGHDT; CDR2 reads YYEEEE. The CDR3 is 15 residues long. Together with reference TRBV5-6 and TRBJ2-1, the CDR3 gives the full variable domain: DAGVTQSPTHLIKTRGQQVTLRCSPKSGHDTVSWYQQALGQGPQFIFQYYEEEERQRGNFPDRFSGHQFPNYSSELNVNALLLGDSALYLCASSFPAGGYNEQFFGPGTRLTVL.

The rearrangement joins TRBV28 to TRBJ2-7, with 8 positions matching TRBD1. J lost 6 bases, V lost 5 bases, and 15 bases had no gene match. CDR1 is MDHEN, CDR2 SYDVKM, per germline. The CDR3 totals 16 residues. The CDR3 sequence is CASSTRQGPSLFEQYF. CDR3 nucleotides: TGTGCCAGCAGTACCCGACAGGGGCCATCTCTATTCGAGCAGTACTTC.

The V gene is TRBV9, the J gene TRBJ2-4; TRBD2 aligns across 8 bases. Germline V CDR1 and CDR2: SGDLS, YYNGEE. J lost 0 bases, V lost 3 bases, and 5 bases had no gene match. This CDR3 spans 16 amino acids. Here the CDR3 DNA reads TGTGCCAGCAGCGCAACTAGCGGTGTAGCCAAAAACATTCAGTACTTC. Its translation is CASSATSGVAKNIQYF.

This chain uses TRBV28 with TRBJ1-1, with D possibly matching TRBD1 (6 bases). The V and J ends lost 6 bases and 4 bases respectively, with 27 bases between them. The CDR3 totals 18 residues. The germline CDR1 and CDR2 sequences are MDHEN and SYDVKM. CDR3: CASSLIPPPLTGSTEAFF. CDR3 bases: TGTGCCAGCAGCCTCATCCCACCACCCCTCACAGGGTCCACTGAAGCTTTCTTT.

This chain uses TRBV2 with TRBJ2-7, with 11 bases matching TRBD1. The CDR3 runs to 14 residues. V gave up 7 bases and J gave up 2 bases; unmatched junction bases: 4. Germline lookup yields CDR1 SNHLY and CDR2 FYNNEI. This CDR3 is CASNPGQGAYEQYF. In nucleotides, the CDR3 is TGTGCCAGCAACCCGGGACAGGGGGCCTACGAGCAGTACTTC.

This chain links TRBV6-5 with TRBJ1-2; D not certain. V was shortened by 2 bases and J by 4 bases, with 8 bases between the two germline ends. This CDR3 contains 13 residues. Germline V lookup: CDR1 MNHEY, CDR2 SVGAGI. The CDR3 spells CASSYALGYGYTF. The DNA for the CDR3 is TGTGCCAGCAGTTACGCCCTAGGCTATGGCTACACCTTC.

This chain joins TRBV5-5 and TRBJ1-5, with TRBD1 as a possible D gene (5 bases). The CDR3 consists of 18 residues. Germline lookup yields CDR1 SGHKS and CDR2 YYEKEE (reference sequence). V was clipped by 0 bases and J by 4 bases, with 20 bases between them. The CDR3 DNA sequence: TGTGCCAGCAGCTTGGGATTCCGGCGGTGGGGCATGAATCAGCCCCAGCATTTT. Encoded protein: CASSLGFRRWGMNQPQHF.

The CDR3 DNA sequence: TGTGCCAGCAGGGCCGGGACAGGGAGGGATCCCCAGTACTTC. Translation: CASRAGTGRDPQYF. The rearrangement joins TRBV7-9 to TRBJ2-7, with TRBD1 matching 9 bases. J gave up 10 bases and V 6 bases, and 13 bases lay outside the gene matches. CDR1 SEHNR and CDR2 FQNEAQ come from the germline V gene (reference sequence). The CDR3 totals 14 residues.

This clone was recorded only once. CDR3 in amino acids: CASSPYPGEHTGELFF. Written as DNA, the CDR3 is TGTGCCAGCAGCCCCTACCCAGGGGAACACACCGGGGAGCTGTTTTTT. The rearrangement links TRBV28 to TRBJ2-2; weak D call: TRBD1 (6 bases). The V gene lost 6 bases and the J gene lost 3 bases, with 17 bases spanning the gap. Germline-derived CDR1 and CDR2 are MDHEN and SYDVKM. This CDR3 region has 16 residues.

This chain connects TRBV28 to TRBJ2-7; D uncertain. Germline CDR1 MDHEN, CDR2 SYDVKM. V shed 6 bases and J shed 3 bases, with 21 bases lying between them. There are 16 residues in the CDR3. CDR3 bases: TGTGCCAGCAGCTCCACGCTTCCTAGTCCTAACTACGAGCAGTACTTC. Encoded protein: CASSSTLPSPNYEQYF.

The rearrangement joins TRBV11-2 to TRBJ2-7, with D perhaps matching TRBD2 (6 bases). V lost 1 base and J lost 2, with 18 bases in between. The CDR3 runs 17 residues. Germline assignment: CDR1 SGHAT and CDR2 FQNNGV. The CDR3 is CASSLARTGTSPYEQYF. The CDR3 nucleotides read TGTGCCAGCAGCTTAGCCCGGACTGGGACTTCTCCCTACGAGCAGTACTTC.

CDR3: CASSLSGQGLYEQYF. CDR3 sequence (DNA): TGTGCCAGCAGTTTATCAGGGCAGGGGCTCTACGAGCAGTACTTC. This sequence joins TRBV27 and TRBJ2-7; perhaps TRBD1 as D (6 bases). The V gene lost 0 bases and the J gene lost 3 bases, with 12 bases spanning the gap. This CDR3 has 15 residues. Germline V lookup: CDR1 MNHEY, CDR2 SMNVEV (reference sequence).

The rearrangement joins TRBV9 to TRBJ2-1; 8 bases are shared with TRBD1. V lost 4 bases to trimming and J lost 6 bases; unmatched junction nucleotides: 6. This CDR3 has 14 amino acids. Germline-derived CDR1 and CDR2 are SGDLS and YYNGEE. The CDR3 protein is CASSSPGTGNEQFF. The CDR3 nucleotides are TGTGCCAGCAGCTCCCCCGGGACAGGCAATGAGCAGTTCTTC.

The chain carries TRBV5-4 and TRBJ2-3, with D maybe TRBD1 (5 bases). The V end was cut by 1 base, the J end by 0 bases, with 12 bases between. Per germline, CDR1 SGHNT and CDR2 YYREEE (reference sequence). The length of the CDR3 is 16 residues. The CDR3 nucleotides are TGTGCCAGCAGCTTGAAGGGGATCCTTAGCACAGATACGCAGTATTTT. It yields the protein CASSLKGILSTDTQYF.

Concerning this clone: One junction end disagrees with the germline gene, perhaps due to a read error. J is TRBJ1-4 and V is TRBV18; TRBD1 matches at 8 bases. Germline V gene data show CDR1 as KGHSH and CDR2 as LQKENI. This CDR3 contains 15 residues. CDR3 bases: TGTGCTAGCTCGCAACTGACAGGGGCTAATGAAAAACTGTTTTTT. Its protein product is CASSQLTGANEKLFF.

In DNA, the CDR3 is TGTGCCAGCAGCCCAACCGAAGACAGGGCGAGGGAGCAGTACTTC. The encoded protein is CASSPTEDRAREQYF. The chain uses TRBV6-5 and TRBJ2-7; 7 bases line up with TRBD1. CDR1 MNHEY and CDR2 SVGAGI come from the germline V gene. This CDR3 comprises 15 residues. Trimming took 6 bases from V and 7 from J; bases not matched to a gene: 15.

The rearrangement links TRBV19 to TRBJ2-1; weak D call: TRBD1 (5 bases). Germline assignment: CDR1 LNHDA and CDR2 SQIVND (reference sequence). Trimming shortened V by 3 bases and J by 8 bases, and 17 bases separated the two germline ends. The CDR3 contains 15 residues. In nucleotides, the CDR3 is TGTGCCAGTAGTATCAGGGCTAGAAGAGGTGATGAGCAGTTCTTC. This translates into CASSIRARRGDEQFF.

This CDR3 is CASSLGAAYEQYF. CDR3 sequence (DNA): TGTGCCAGCAGTTTAGGGGCAGCCTACGAGCAGTACTTC. The chain carries TRBV27 and TRBJ2-7; D might be TRBD1 (5 bases). The germline CDR1 and CDR2 sequences are MNHEY and SMNVEV (reference sequence). This CDR3 spans 13 amino acids. The V and J ends lost 2 bases and 2 bases respectively, with 7 bases between them.

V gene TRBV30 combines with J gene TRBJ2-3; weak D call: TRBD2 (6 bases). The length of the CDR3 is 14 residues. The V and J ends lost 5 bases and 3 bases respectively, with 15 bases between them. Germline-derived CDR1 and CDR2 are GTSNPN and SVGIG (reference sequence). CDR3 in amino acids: CAWSASGPTDTQYF. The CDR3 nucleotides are TGTGCCTGGTCCGCGAGCGGGCCTACAGATACGCAGTATTTT.

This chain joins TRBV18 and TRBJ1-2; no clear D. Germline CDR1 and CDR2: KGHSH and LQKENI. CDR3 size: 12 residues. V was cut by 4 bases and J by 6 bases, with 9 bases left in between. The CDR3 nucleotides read TGTGCCAGCTCACTATCGGTGAATGGCTACACCTTC. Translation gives CASSLSVNGYTF.